The next 2 T cell receptor beta chains were all read from a single sample in a study of cytomegalovirus exposure and HLA in healthy donors. The study ran its PCR with 60 Vbeta and 13 Jbeta primers. Profiled with immunoSEQ multiplex PCR; TCRdb holds only in-frame clones, not every one. The sample lists some 250,000 clones; 82% were seen once. Material for sequencing was PBMCs. These receptors were obtained from a woman aged 40 to 50 in good health and CMV-seropositive.

The chain combines TRBV27 with TRBJ1-1, with 7 bases fitting TRBD1. Germline V gene sequence: CDR1 MNHEY, CDR2 SMNVEV (reference sequence). The CDR3 covers 13 residues. Trimming took 2 bases from V and 4 from J; bases not matched to a gene: 1. CDR3 in amino acids: CASSLRGPTEAFF. The CDR3 bases are TGTGCCAGCAGTTTAAGGGGGCCCACTGAAGCTTTCTTT.

The CDR3 nucleotides are TGCGCCAGCAACTTTGGACTAGCGGGCCGTGCGAACTACGAGCAGTACTTC. Translating it yields CASNFGLAGRANYEQYF. The V and J genes are TRBV5-1 and TRBJ2-7, with 11 bases identical to TRBD2. The germline V gene encodes CDR1 SGHRS and CDR2 YFSETQ. This CDR3 has 17 amino acids. V lost 6 bases and J lost 3; bases outside the gene matches: 14. Based on the CDR3 plus reference TRBV5-1 and TRBJ2-7, the full variable domain is KAGVTQTPRYLIKTRGQQVTLSCSPISGHRSVSWYQQTPGQGLQFLFEYFSETQRNKGNFPGRFSGRQFSNSRSEMNVSTLELGDSALYLCASNFGLAGRANYEQYFGPGTRLTVT.